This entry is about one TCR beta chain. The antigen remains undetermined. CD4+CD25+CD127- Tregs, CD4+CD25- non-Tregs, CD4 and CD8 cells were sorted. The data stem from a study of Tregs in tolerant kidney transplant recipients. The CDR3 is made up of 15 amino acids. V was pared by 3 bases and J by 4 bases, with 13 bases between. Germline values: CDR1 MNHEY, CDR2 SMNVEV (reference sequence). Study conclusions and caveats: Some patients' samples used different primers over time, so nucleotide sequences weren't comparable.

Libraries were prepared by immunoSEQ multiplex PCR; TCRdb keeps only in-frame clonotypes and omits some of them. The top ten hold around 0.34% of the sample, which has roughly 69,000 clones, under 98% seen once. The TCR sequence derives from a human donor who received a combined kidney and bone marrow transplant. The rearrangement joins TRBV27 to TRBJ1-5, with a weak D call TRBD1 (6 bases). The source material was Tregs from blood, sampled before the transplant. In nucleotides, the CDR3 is TGTGCCAGCAGTTTTGGGGGACAACCAAATCAGCCCCAGCATTTT. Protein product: CASSFGGQPNQPQHF.